This entry lists 21 T cell receptor beta chains sequenced from one sample in a study of T cells in Graves' hyperthyroidism and ophthalmopathy. RNA transcripts yielded amplified TCR beta CDR3 regions. Primed by the HTBI set, a first-round RT-PCR was run on the TCR CDR3. Via MiXCR, TCRdb re-called the multiplex PCR reads, giving one row per CDR3 protein. The data show fewer than 800,000 distinct CDR3 sequences, over 15% seen once. Sequences were obtained from blood. The receptors derive from a man younger than 35 with Graves' hyperthyroidism.

CDR3 DNA: TGCGCCAGCAGCCAAGATAGGACAGGGTACGAGCAGTACTTC. Translated: CASSQDRTGYEQYF. The chain is built from TRBV4-3 and TRBJ2-7, with 8 bases identical to TRBD1. Unmatched junction bases numbered 2, after V lost 0 bases and J lost 4 bases. The V gene's germline CDR1 is LGHNA and CDR2 YSLEER. The CDR3 consists of 14 residues.

This clonotype was counted only a few times. The chain combines TRBV7-9 with TRBJ1-6; D gene ambiguous. The germline CDR1 and CDR2 sequences are SEHNR and FQNEAQ (reference sequence). The CDR3 consists of 15 residues. V was pared by 5 bases and J by 4 bases, with 12 bases between. DNA of the CDR3: TGTGCCAGCAGCCCACCAGGAGCGTATAATTCACCCCTCCACTTT. Translated: CASSPPGAYNSPLHF. Based on the CDR3 plus reference TRBV7-9 and TRBJ1-6, the full variable domain is DTGVSQNPRHKITKRGQNVTFRCDPISEHNRLYWYRQTLGQGPEFLTYFQNEAQLEKSRLLSDRFSAERPKGSFSTLEIQRTEQGDSAMYLCASSPPGAYNSPLHFGNGTRLTVT.

The V call is TRBV6-5, the J call TRBJ2-2, with D maybe TRBD2 (5 bases). CDR3 length equals 18 residues. The ends were cut back, 0 bases at V and 6 bases at J, with 20 bases in the middle. The germline CDR1 and CDR2 sequences are MNHEY and SVGAGI. The CDR3 DNA sequence: TGTGCCAGCAGTTACTCTCGGGAAGGCGGCCGCAGGTCCGGGGAGCTGTTTTTT. Protein product: CASSYSREGGRRSGELFF.

V and J are TRBV15 and TRBJ1-2; D unclear. The V gene's germline CDR1 is LNHNV and CDR2 YYDKDF (reference sequence). The CDR3 runs to 14 residues. V lost 0 bases, J lost 4 bases, and 9 bases lay in between. As DNA, the CDR3 is TGTGCCACCAGCAGAGATAGGACGGGCTATGGCTACACCTTC. Translating it yields CATSRDRTGYGYTF.

The chain is built from TRBV27 and TRBJ2-2; maybe TRBD1 (6 bases). The V and J ends lost 1 base and 6 bases respectively, with 15 bases between them. The CDR3 is made up of 16 amino acids. Germline V gene sequence: CDR1 MNHEY, CDR2 SMNVEV (reference sequence). The CDR3 nucleotides read TGTGCCAGCAGTTTATGGGCAGGGGAGTCGGCCGGGGAGCTGTTTTTT. This sequence encodes CASSLWAGESAGELFF.

This clonotype showed up many times. The chain employs TRBV6-1 and TRBJ2-5; 9 bases line up with TRBD1. V gave up 8 bases and J gave up 4 bases; unmatched junction bases: 11. This CDR3 contains 15 residues. Germline CDR1 and CDR2: MNHNS and SASEGT. The DNA of the CDR3 is TGTGCCAGCGGTCCATCCGGGACAGGGAGAGAGACCCAGTACTTC. It yields the protein CASGPSGTGRETQYF.

This clonotype was observed many times. This rearrangement joins TRBV6-1 to TRBJ1-2, with D possibly being TRBD1 (5 bases). The CDR3 is made up of 14 amino acids. Per germline, CDR1 MNHNS and CDR2 SASEGT. The V end was cut by 5 bases, the J end by 2 bases, with 12 bases between. CDR3: CASSPLTDNYGYTF. As DNA, the CDR3 is TGTGCCAGCAGTCCGTTGACAGACAACTATGGCTACACCTTC.

This clonotype was seen more than once but under ten times. At one boundary the junction diverges from the germline segment, which might be a read error. The chain links TRBV7-3 to TRBJ2-5; 8 nucleotides line up with TRBD2. The CDR3 covers 12 residues. Germline assignment: CDR1 SGHTA and CDR2 FQGTGA. CDR3: CASSPQAGDPFF. CDR3 DNA sequence: TGTGCCAGCAGCCCTCAAGCGGGAGACCCGTTCTTC.

This clonotype appeared many times. V usage is TRBV7-9 and J usage is TRBJ1-1, with D possibly TRBD1 on 6 matching bases. CDR1 and CDR2 from the germline V gene are SEHNR and FQNEAQ (reference sequence). Trimming shortened V by 4 bases and J by 6 bases, and 18 bases separated the two germline ends. The CDR3 is made up of 15 amino acids. CDR3 residues: CASSSFGQSIPEAFF. The CDR3 nucleotides read TGTGCCAGCAGCTCCTTCGGACAGTCAATTCCTGAAGCTTTCTTT.

This clonotype was counted a few times. The rearrangement joins TRBV20-1 to TRBJ1-4, with a tentative D call TRBD1 (5 bases). The CDR3 contains 18 residues. V was cut by 1 base and J by 0 bases, with 18 bases left in between. Germline CDR1 is DFQATT and CDR2 is SNEGSKA (reference sequence). Here the CDR3 reads CSARAERRGNATNEKLFF. The CDR3 nucleotides read TGCAGTGCTAGAGCCGAGAGGAGGGGAAACGCAACTAATGAAAAACTGTTTTTT.

This clonotype was observed a single time. The V call is TRBV7-9, the J call TRBJ2-5, with TRBD2 identical over 7 bases. Trimming at V came to 4 bases and at J to 5 bases, leaving 19 bases not matched to a gene. This CDR3 spans 18 amino acids. CDR1 is SEHNR, CDR2 FQNEAQ, per germline (reference sequence). The CDR3 nucleotides read TGTGCCAGCAGCTCCCCCCCTCTGCGGGAGTTTGTGGAGGAGACCCAGTACTTC. Translation gives CASSSPPLREFVEETQYF.

At least ten counts were recorded for this clonotype. This sequence joins TRBV28 and TRBJ2-7; 7 nucleotides match TRBD1. V trimming: 5 bases; J trimming: 0 bases; junction bases outside the gene matches: 10. CDR1 MDHEN and CDR2 SYDVKM come from the germline V gene. The CDR3 extends over 16 amino acids. The CDR3 region is CASSLPGTVNSYEQYF. The CDR3 coding sequence is TGTGCCAGCAGTCTCCCCGGGACAGTAAACTCCTACGAGCAGTACTTC. Looking up the rest from reference TRBV28 and TRBJ2-7 gives the full variable domain: DVKVTQSSRYLVKRTGEKVFLECVQDMDHENMFWYRQDPGLGLRLIYFSYDVKMKEKGDIPEGYSVSREKKERFSLILESASTNQTSMYLCASSLPGTVNSYEQYFGPGTRLTVT.

The chain couples TRBV9 to TRBJ2-3, with 7 bases that match TRBD2. Losses at the gene ends were 4 bases for V and 4 bases for J; bases not matched to a gene: 21. The CDR3 sequence is 19 residues long. Looked up from germline, CDR1 is SGDLS and CDR2 is YYNGEE. In DNA, the CDR3 is TGTGCCAGCAGCCCCCGTGGCCCAGCGGGGAATCCTCCCCCAGATACGCAGTATTTT. Protein: CASSPRGPAGNPPPDTQYF.

The V call is TRBV3-1, the J call TRBJ2-5, with D maybe TRBD1 (5 bases). V lost 4 bases and J lost 5, with 17 bases in between. The CDR3 covers 15 residues. Germline V CDR1 and CDR2: LGHDT, YNNKEL (reference sequence). As DNA, the CDR3 is TGTGCCAGCAGCCCTTATAGGGGTAACTGGGAGACCCAGTACTTC. Protein sequence: CASSPYRGNWETQYF.

This clonotype was seen repeatedly, ten times or more. The rearrangement links TRBV28 to TRBJ2-7; D perhaps matches TRBD2 (7 bases). Per germline, CDR1 MDHEN and CDR2 SYDVKM. The CDR3 covers 14 residues. Trimming removed 1 base at V and 6 bases at J, with 13 bases between. As DNA, the CDR3 is TGTGCCAGCAGTTTATCGGGGGGCCCCCTCGAGCAGTACTTC. Translating it yields CASSLSGGPLEQYF. Variable domain in full (rest from reference TRBV28 and TRBJ2-7): DVKVTQSSRYLVKRTGEKVFLECVQDMDHENMFWYRQDPGLGLRLIYFSYDVKMKEKGDIPEGYSVSREKKERFSLILESASTNQTSMYLCASSLSGGPLEQYFGPGTRLTVT.

This clonotype was detected a few times. This chain uses TRBV20-1 with TRBJ2-7, with 7 bases matching TRBD1. V was clipped by 6 bases and J by 3 bases; unmatched bases: 8. The CDR3 runs 13 residues. Germline CDR1 reads DFQATT; CDR2 reads SNEGSKA (reference sequence). CDR3 protein: CSAQRGQNYEQYF. Written as DNA, the CDR3 is TGCAGTGCACAGAGGGGGCAAAACTACGAGCAGTACTTC.

As to this clonotype: Sequence at one end of the junction differs from germline and may be a read error. V gene TRBV6-5 combines with J gene TRBJ1-1, with D uncertain. CDR3 length: 14 residues. Germline values: CDR1 MNHEY, CDR2 SVGAGI. The CDR3 bases are TGTGCCAGCAGTTACTCCGAGGTGAACGCTGAAGCTTTCTTT. It is translated as CASSYSEVNAEAFF.

This rearrangement joins TRBV7-9 to TRBJ2-3, with D possibly being TRBD1 or TRBD2 (5 bases each). V dropped 5 bases and J dropped 0 bases, with 12 bases sitting between them. The CDR3 spans 15 residues. Germline values: CDR1 SEHNR, CDR2 FQNEAQ (reference sequence). The CDR3 DNA follows: TGTGCCAGCAGCCGGGACGGACCTAGCACAGATACGCAGTATTTT. Residues: CASSRDGPSTDTQYF. Drawing the rest from reference TRBV7-9 and TRBJ2-3, the complete variable domain is DTGVSQNPRHKITKRGQNVTFRCDPISEHNRLYWYRQTLGQGPEFLTYFQNEAQLEKSRLLSDRFSAERPKGSFSTLEIQRTEQGDSAMYLCASSRDGPSTDTQYFGPGTRLTVL.

This clonotype ranks as hyperexpanded (1% or more). This chain joins TRBV30 and TRBJ2-1; perhaps TRBD2 as D (5 bases). Trimming left V 2 bases short and J 8 bases short, with 13 bases between. This CDR3 contains 13 residues. Germline V gene lookup returns CDR1 GTSNPN and CDR2 SVGIG (reference sequence). The CDR3 DNA follows: TGTGCCTGGAGTAGCGGAACCTGGGATGAGCAGTTCTTC. It translates to CAWSSGTWDEQFF. The full variable domain, rest sourced from reference TRBV30 and TRBJ2-1, is SQTIHQWPATLVQPVGSPLSLECTVEGTSNPNLYWYRQAAGRGLQLLFYSVGIGQISSEVPQNLSASRPQDRQFILSSKKLLLSDSGFYLCAWSSGTWDEQFFGPGTRLTVL.

The chain has TRBV29-1 and TRBJ2-3; 7 positions agree with TRBD2. After removal of 1 base from V and 6 bases from J, the junction contained 4 bases not matched to a gene. Looked up from germline, CDR1 is SQVTM and CDR2 is ANQGSEA. This CDR3 region has 13 residues. In nucleotides, the CDR3 is TGCAGCGTTGAAGGCGGGAGAGGGGATACGCAGTATTTT. Protein product: CSVEGGRGDTQYF.

This clonotype was seen ten or more times. J is TRBJ1-1 and V is TRBV28; D remains unclear. The CDR3 extends over 14 amino acids. Germline CDR1 and CDR2: MDHEN and SYDVKM. Trimming removed 6 bases from V and 4 bases from J, with 15 bases in between. CDR3 region: CASSPVRYFTEAFF. DNA of the CDR3: TGTGCCAGCAGCCCGGTGAGATACTTCACTGAAGCTTTCTTT.